This T cell receptor (beta chain) was sequenced during a study of blood T cell repertoires in COVID-19. Assay used: immunoSEQ multiplex PCR; TCRdb lists only in-frame clones, some missing. This table has under 300,000 clones, around 83% appearing once. Sequencing was done on a sample of peripheral blood. The TCR comes from a woman between 35 and 50 years old who had recovered from COVID-19.

DNA for the CDR3: TGTGCCAGTTATCCGACAGGGGACGGGGGGATCCATGGCTACACCTTC. Protein product: CASYPTGDGGIHGYTF. This chain uses TRBV19 with TRBJ1-2, with 8 bases lining up with TRBD1. The junction had 17 bases not matched to a gene; V was cut back by 8 bases and J by 6 bases. Germline CDR1 is LNHDA and CDR2 is SQIVND (reference sequence). The CDR3 totals 16 residues.